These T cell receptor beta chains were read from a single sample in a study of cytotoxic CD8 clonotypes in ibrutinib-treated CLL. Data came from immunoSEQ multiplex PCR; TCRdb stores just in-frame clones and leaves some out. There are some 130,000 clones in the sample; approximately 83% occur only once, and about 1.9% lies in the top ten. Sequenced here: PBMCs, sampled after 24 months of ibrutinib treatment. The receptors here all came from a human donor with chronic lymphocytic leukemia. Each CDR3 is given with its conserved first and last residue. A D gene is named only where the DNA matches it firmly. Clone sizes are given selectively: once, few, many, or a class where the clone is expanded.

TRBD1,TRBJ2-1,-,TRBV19,TGTGCCAGTAGTGGGACAGGGAGGAGCTCCTACAATGAGCAGTTCTTC,CASSGTGRSSYNEQFF
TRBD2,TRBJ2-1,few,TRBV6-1,TGTGCCAGCAGTGAGGGAATAGCGGGAGGGAATGAGCAGTTCTTC,CASSEGIAGGNEQFF
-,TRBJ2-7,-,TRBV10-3,TGTGCCATCAGTGAGTCGATGGGCGGTGCCTACGAGCAGTACTTC,CAISESMGGAYEQYF
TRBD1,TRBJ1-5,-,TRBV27,TGTGCCAGCAGCAACCAGGGGGTAGATCAGCCCCAGCATTTT,CASSNQGVDQPQHF
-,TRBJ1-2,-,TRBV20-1,TGCAGTGCTAGAGGGGCCTGGGGCTACACCTTC,CSARGAWGYTF
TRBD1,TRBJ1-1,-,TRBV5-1,TGCGCCAGCAGCTTCACAGGGGAAAACACTGAAGCTTTCTTT,CASSFTGENTEAFF
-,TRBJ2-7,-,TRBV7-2,TGTGCCAGCAGCCTTGACGGTCCCTACGAGCAGTACTTC,CASSLDGPYEQYF
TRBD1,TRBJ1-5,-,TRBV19,TGTGCCAGTAGTGGTCATGGACAGGGGAGGGCTCAGCCCCAGCATTTT,CASSGHGQGRAQPQHF
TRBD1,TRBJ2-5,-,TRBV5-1,TGCGCCAGCAGCTTGGCGCCGGGACAGGGTCAAGAGACCCAGTACTTC,CASSLAPGQGQETQYF
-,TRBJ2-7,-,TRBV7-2,TGTGCCAGCAGCCTATGGACAGTCTACGAGCAGTACTTC,CASSLWTVYEQYF
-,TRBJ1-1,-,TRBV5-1,TGCGCCAGCAGCTCTGGGGCGGTTACTGAAGCTTTCTTT,CASSSGAVTEAFF
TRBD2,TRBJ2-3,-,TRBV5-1,TGCGCCAGCAGCCGTCCTAGCGGGAGGGCCGGGGCCGACGGCACAGATACGCAGTATTTT,CASSRPSGRAGADGTDTQYF
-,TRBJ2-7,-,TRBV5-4,TGTGCCAGCAGCTCCATGGGGGGGCAGGCGCAGTACTTC,CASSSMGGQAQYF
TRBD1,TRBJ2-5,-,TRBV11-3,TGTGCCAGCAGCTCCGACAGGGGGACCCAAGAGACCCAGTACTTC,CASSSDRGTQETQYF
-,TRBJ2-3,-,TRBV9,TGTGCCAGCAGCGATCCGTCAGTTACGCAGTATTTT,CASSDPSVTQYF
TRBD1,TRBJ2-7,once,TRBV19,TGTGCCAGTAGTAGGAGAGACAGGGACTCCTACGAGCAGTACTTC,CASSRRDRDSYEQYF
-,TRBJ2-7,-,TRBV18,TGTGCCAGCTCACCCGTCACCGGGACAAGCGTATCTTCCTACGAGCAGTACTTC,CASSPVTGTSVSSYEQYF
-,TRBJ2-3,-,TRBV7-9,TGTGCCAGCAGCTTATACCCCCAAGATACGCAGTATTTT,CASSLYPQDTQYF
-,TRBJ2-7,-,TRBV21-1,TGTGCCAGCGGGAGACTGACAGGTTCCTACGAGCAGTACTTC,CASGRLTGSYEQYF
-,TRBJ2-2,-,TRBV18,TGTGCCAGCTCAGGCGGACAGAGCCCCACCGGGGAGCTGTTTTTT,CASSGGQSPTGELFF
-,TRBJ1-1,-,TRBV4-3,TGCGCCAGCAGCCAGCCCAGGGAGAGCGCTGAAGCTTTCTTT,CASSQPRESAEAFF
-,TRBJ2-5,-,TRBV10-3,TGTGCCATTGGTGGATCCCGTCAAGAGACCCAGTACTTC,CAIGGSRQETQYF
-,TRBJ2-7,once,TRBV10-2,TGCGCCAGCAGTGACCTGGGGGCCTACGAGCAGTACTTC,CASSDLGAYEQYF
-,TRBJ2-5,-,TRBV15,TGTGCCACCAGCAGAGATATAGGGGGAGAGACCCAGTACTTC,CATSRDIGGETQYF
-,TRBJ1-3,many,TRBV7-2,TGTGCCAGCAGCTTAGCGGGGGCTAATTCTGGAAACACCATATATTTT,CASSLAGANSGNTIYF
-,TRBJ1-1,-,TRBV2,TGTGCCAGCAGAGGGATGGGGGACACTGAAGCTTTCTTT,CASRGMGDTEAFF
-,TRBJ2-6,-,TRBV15,TGTGCCACCAGCAGCGCAGGGGGGTGGGCCTCTGGGGCCAACGTCCTGACTTTC,CATSSAGGWASGANVLTF
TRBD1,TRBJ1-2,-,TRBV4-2,TGTGCCAGCAGCATGGGACAGGAGGGGGACTATGGCTACACCTTC,CASSMGQEGDYGYTF
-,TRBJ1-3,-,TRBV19,TGTGCCAGTACCCCCTTACTCTCCACGAGGATGCGAAACACCATATATTTT,CASTPLLSTRMRNTIYF
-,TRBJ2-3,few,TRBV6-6,TGTGCCAGCAGTGCCGCGGATACGCAGTATTTT,CASSAADTQYF
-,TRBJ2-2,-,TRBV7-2,TGTGCCAGCAGCTTACAGACAGGCAACACCGGGGAGCTGTTTTTT,CASSLQTGNTGELFF
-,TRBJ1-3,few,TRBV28,TGTGCCAGCATGGTGGAGGCTGGAAACACCATATATTTT,CASMVEAGNTIYF
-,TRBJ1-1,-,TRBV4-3,TGCGCCAGCAGCCGGACACAGGGAAGTTCTGAAGCTTTCTTT,CASSRTQGSSEAFF
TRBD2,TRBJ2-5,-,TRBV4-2,TGTGCCAGCAGCCAAAGGACTAGCGGGGGTCTGGGAGAGACCCAGTACTTC,CASSQRTSGGLGETQYF
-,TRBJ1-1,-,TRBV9,TGTGCCAGCAGCCCAGGGCCAACGAACACTGAAGCTTTCTTT,CASSPGPTNTEAFF
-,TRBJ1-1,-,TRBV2,TGTGCCAGCAGTGGGCAGGGGATTGAAGCTTTCTTT,CASSGQGIEAFF
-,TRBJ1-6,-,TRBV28,TGTGCCAGCAGATCATTCTCCTATAATTCACCCCTCCACTTT,CASRSFSYNSPLHF
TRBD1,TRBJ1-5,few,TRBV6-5,TGTGCCAGCAGTTACACAACAGGGGTGGATCAGCCCCAGCATTTT,CASSYTTGVDQPQHF
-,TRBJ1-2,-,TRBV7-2,TGTGCCAGCACCCCCTCAAGGAGGACAGCTAACTATGGCTACACCTTC,CASTPSRRTANYGYTF
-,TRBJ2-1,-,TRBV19,TGTGCCAGTAGTCGAACGGGAGGGACAGATGAGCAGTTCTTC,CASSRTGGTDEQFF
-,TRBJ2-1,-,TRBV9,TGTGCCAGCAGCGTAGAGAGGGTCGACAATGAGCAGTTCTTC,CASSVERVDNEQFF
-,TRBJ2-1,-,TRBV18,TGTGCCAGCTCACCGTCCTTGAGCTCCTACAATGAGCAGTTCTTC,CASSPSLSSYNEQFF
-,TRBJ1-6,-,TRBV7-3,TGTGCCAGCAGCTTAATGAGAGGGAATTCACCCCTCCACTTT,CASSLMRGNSPLHF
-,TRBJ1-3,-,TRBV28,TGTGCCAGCAGCCCTCGGACGGAGAGCTCTGGAAACACCATATATTTT,CASSPRTESSGNTIYF
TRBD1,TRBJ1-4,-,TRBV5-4,TGTGCCAGCAGCTTGGCCGGGACAGGCGTCGTAACGGCGAAACTGTTTTTT,CASSLAGTGVVTAKLFF
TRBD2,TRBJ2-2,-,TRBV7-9,TGTGCCAGCAGCCGGGGGGTTACGAACACCGGGGAGCTGTTTTTT,CASSRGVTNTGELFF
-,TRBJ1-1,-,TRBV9,TGTGCCAGCAGCGTAGCTGCGGCTTTAGATCACACTGAAGCTTTCTTT,CASSVAAALDHTEAFF
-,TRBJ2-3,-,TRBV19,TGTGCCATCTCCCGGGGGGCGAGCACAGATACGCAGTATTTT,CAISRGASTDTQYF
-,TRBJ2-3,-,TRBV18,TGTGCCAGCTCACCACCCGGCGCCTGGGGGAGAACAGATACGCAGTATTTT,CASSPPGAWGRTDTQYF
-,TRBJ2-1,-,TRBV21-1,TGTGCCAGCAGCAGGCCCCTAGCGGGAGGGTACAATGAGCAGTTCTTC,CASSRPLAGGYNEQFF
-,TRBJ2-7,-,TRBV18,TGTGCCAGCTCACCAACGGAAAGGGAGCAGTACTTC,CASSPTEREQYF
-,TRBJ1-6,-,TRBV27,TGTGCCAGCAGTTTATTCGGGGGCGCCTATAATTCACCCCTCCACTTT,CASSLFGGAYNSPLHF
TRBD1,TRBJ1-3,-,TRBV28,TGTGCCAGCAGTTTGAGACCCGGGACAGGGGGCTCTGGAAACACCATATATTTT,CASSLRPGTGGSGNTIYF